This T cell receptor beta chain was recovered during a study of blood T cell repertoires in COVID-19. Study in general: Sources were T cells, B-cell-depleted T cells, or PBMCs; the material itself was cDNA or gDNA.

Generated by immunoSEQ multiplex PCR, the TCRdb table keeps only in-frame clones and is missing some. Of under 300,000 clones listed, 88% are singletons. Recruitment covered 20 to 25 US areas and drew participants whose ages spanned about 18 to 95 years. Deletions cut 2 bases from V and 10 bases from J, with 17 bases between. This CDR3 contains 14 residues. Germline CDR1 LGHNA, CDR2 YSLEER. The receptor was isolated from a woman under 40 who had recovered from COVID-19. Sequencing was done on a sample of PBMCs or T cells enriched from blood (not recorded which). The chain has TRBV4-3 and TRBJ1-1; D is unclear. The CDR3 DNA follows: TGCGCCAGCAGCCAAATTTCGGTTTCGGGGATAGCTTTCTTT. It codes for CASSQISVSGIAFF.